The T cell receptor beta chain described here comes from a study of neurological immune-mediated disorders (dated by TCRdb to the late 2010s). General notes on the study: Among the approximately 35 multiple sclerosis patients, relapsing-remitting MS accounted for about 31 and secondary progressive MS accounted for 3. Peripheral blood TCR-beta repertoires from patients with HTLV-I-associated myelopathy (HAM/TSP), patients with multiple sclerosis, and healthy controls were compared in the study using UMI-based sequencing. Longitudinal samples, technical triplicates and paired sorted CD4+ and CD8+ T-cell subsets, alongside PBMC samples, were included among the approximately 98 TCR-beta libraries. Of the roughly 70 subjects in the cohort, about 15 were HAM/TSP patients, approximately 35 were multiple sclerosis patients, and some 20 were healthy controls. Study-level results and caveats: No clinical or MRI features were associated with the MS cluster, and the authors said that larger cohorts are needed. TCR clonal expansion was highest in HAM/TSP patients and lowest in MS patients, with MS patients falling below even healthy controls. In phylogenetic analysis, the repertoires of 18 of 34 MS patients grouped into a cluster of related CDR3 sequences, which suggests a possible signature at the repertoire level. Expanded clones from different subjects shared no identical CDR3 amino acid sequences, which suggests that TCR-beta repertoires were private in all groups.

At least ten counts were recorded for this clonotype. Its antigen specificity is not known. Qualities for individual bases were not recorded, and no much larger clone is one base off. cDNA was synthesized by template-switch 5'RACE using a primer carrying a 10-nucleotide random unique molecular identifier by which each TCR transcript was tagged. Every sequencing run yielded over 180 million TCR-beta sequences covering 15-18 subjects. Total RNA was extracted with the RNeasy kit. The KAPA Real-time Library Amplification kit was used to amplify TCR-beta VDJ regions with primers targeting the TCR constant region and the 5'RACE anchor. Sample indexes and Illumina adaptors were added in a first PCR, after which library yield was increased in a second PCR. After Ampure bead purification, the TCR product of roughly 650 bp was size-selected on a 2% E-gel SizeSelection system. Before pooling, library quality was checked on a Bioanalyzer, concentration was measured with Qubit, and libraries were quantified with the Kapa Library Quantification kit. An Illumina HiSeq 2500 sequenced the libraries paired-end 2 x 150 bp. To increase sequence diversity, roughly 24-32% phiX was spiked into each library pool. Regarding the original processing steps: The quality-filtered reads were processed with the UMI-based MiGEC pipeline, whose error correction step removed more than 90% of the raw TCR sequences. VDJ genes were aligned to IMGT germline references, and each clonotype was defined by a unique CDR3 amino acid sequence together with V-J genes. Clonal expansion, Shannon diversity and CDR3 relatedness were evaluated with VDJtools (CalcPairwiseDistances, ClusterSamples), while phylogenetic trees were built in CLCbio workbench. Expanded clones were defined as having at least 8 unique UMIs, based on coefficient-of-variation modelling across technical triplicates. In TCRdb, the public reads were trimmed at Q25 with fastp and aligned with MiXCR, with productive beta chains retained. Each entry is one CDR3 protein sequence, shown with its most common DNA and genes. The authors' filters were not applied to this entry. This sample lists roughly 52,000 distinct CDR3 sequences; around 3.8% were detected once. 1.9% of the sample goes to the ten largest clones.

CDR1 and CDR2 are read off the germline V gene as SGHRS and YFSETQ. Relative to germline, V is missing 0 bases and J is missing 5 bases, with 8 bases of the junction outside any gene match. Spanning cysteine to phenylalanine, the CDR3 consists of 16 amino acids. The entry retains the CDR3 DNA only, 48 bases that are in frame from base 1. For sorted-subset TCR libraries, 1 million sorted CD4+ or CD8+ T cells were used. Multiple sclerosis patients were enrolled in a US clinical protocol under which disease progression was evaluated by magnetic resonance imaging. PBMCs were separated from peripheral blood using Ficoll-Hypaque density gradient centrifugation and then cryopreserved in liquid nitrogen. Paired sorted CD4+ and CD8+ subsets came from healthy controls, HAM/TSP patients and MS patients.

The receptor was isolated from a woman between 40 and 50 years old with multiple sclerosis. Sequenced: CD4+ T cells from blood. This chain is built from TRBV5-1 and TRBJ2-7; the junction holds 10 bases that match TRBD1. The CDR3 sequence is CASSLVPPTGGNEQYF. The nucleotides are TGCGCCAGCAGCTTGGTTCCCCCGACAGGGGGCAACGAGCAGTACTTC.